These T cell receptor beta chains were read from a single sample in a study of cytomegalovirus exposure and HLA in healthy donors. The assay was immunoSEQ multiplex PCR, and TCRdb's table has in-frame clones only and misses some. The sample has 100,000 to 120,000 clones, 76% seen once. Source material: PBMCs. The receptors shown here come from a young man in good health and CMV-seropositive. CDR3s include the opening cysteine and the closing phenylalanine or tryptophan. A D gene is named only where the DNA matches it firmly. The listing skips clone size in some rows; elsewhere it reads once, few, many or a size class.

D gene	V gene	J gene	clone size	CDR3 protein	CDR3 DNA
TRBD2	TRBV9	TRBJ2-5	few	CASSRAGGEETQYF	TGTGCCAGCAGTCGAGCGGGGGGGGAAGAGACCCAGTACTTC
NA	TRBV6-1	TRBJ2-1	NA	CAGEVAPYNEQFF	TGTGCGGGGGAGGTAGCCCCCTACAATGAGCAGTTCTTC
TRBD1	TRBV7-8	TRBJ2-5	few	CASSPRDRGETQYF	TGTGCCAGCAGCCCCCGGGACAGGGGAGAGACCCAGTACTTC
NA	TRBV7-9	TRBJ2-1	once	CASSSRFGGVNNEQFF	TGTGCCAGCAGCTCCCGTTTTGGCGGGGTAAACAATGAGCAGTTCTTC
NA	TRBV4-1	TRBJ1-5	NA	CASSPHAREGFNQPQHF	TGCGCCAGCAGCCCACACGCCCGGGAGGGCTTCAATCAGCCCCAGCATTTT
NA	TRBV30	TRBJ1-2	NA	CAWSVRGNYGYTF	TGTGCCTGGAGTGTACGGGGGAACTATGGCTACACCTTC
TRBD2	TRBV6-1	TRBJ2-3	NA	CASSGLAGADTQYF	TGTGCCAGCAGTGGACTAGCGGGGGCAGATACGCAGTATTTT
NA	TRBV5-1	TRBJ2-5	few	CASSLVSSGETQYF	TGCGCCAGCAGCTTGGTGTCTAGTGGTGAGACCCAGTACTTC
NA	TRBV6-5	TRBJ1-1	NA	CASSYSSGGMNTEAFF	TGTGCCAGCAGTTACTCGAGTGGGGGGATGAACACTGAAGCTTTCTTT
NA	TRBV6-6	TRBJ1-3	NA	CASSYTGMGGNTIYF	TGTGCCAGCAGTTACACGGGGATGGGAGGAAACACCATATATTTT
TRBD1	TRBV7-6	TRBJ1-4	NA	CASSLGTGVRGNEKLFF	TGTGCCAGCAGCTTAGGGACAGGGGTTCGGGGAAATGAAAAACTGTTTTTT
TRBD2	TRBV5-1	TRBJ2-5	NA	CASSLIAGGGETQYF	TGCGCCAGCAGCTTGATAGCGGGGGGTGGTGAGACCCAGTACTTC
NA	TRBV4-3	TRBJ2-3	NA	CASSPWGEISTDTQYF	TGCGCCAGCAGCCCCTGGGGAGAAATTAGCACAGATACGCAGTATTTT
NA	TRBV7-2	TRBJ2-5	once	CASSRSTGLETQYF	TGTGCCAGCAGCCGCAGTACAGGGCTGGAGACCCAGTACTTC
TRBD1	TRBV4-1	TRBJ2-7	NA	CASSQEDRGSYEQYF	TGCGCCAGCAGCCAAGAAGACAGGGGGTCCTACGAGCAGTACTTC
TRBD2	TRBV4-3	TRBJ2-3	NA	CASSQDRGGLSGRTQYF	TGCGCCAGCAGCCAAGATCGGGGAGGCCTTAGCGGGCGTACGCAGTATTTT
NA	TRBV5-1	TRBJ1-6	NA	CASSGGLTEDSPLHF	TGCGCCAGCAGCGGAGGACTCACGGAAGATTCACCCCTCCACTTT